These 25 T cell receptor beta chains share one sample of origin, sequenced in a study of CD8+CD57+ T cells in acquired aplastic anemia. Profiling that covered TCR beta VDJ and CDR3 relied on genomic DNA as its template. TCRdb re-analysed the reads in MiXCR, keeping a single row per CDR3 protein. The sample includes approximately 200,000 distinct CDR3 sequences, around 50% seen only once; the top ten take approximately 15%. The sequencing input was sorted CD4+, CD8+, or CD8+CD57+ T cells (not recorded which) from PBMCs. These receptors all stem from a human donor in good health, serving as a control.

This chain links TRBV5-1 with TRBJ1-2; possibly TRBD1 for D (5 bases). The CDR3 totals 13 residues. Germline loops: CDR1 SGHRS, CDR2 YFSETQ. V was pared by 7 bases and J by 8 bases, with 18 bases between. The CDR3 coding sequence is TGCGCCAGCGGCGAGTGGGACGGGCTAGGCTACACCTTC. It codes for CASGEWDGLGYTF.

The V gene is TRBV10-3, the J gene TRBJ1-1; maybe TRBD1 (5 bases). CDR1 ENHRY and CDR2 SYGVKD come from the germline V gene. The CDR3 is 15 residues long. Trimming took 6 bases from V and 6 from J, leaving 20 bases between them. Here the CDR3 reads CAISRVGQGSSEAFF. The CDR3 coding sequence is TGTGCCATCAGCCGGGTGGGCCAGGGTAGTTCTGAAGCTTTCTTT.

This clonotype has more than one count but fewer than ten. This may be a read error, as it is one base from a much larger clone. CDR3 sequence: CASSFDRYRPEKPFF. For the CDR3, the DNA is TGTGCCAGCAGCTTTGACAGATATCGTCCTGAAAAACCGTTTTTT. The chain employs TRBV7-2 and TRBJ1-4; a weak D match, TRBD1 (5 bases). This CDR3 contains 15 residues. The germline V gene has CDR1 SGHTA and CDR2 FQGNSA.

This clonotype was recorded at least ten times. This chain joins TRBV5-1 and TRBJ1-2, with 10 nucleotides matching TRBD1. CDR1 and CDR2 (germline): SGHRS, YFSETQ. This CDR3 is 16 amino acids long. V lost 4 bases and J lost 6; bases outside the gene matches: 12. For the CDR3, the DNA is TGCGCCAGCAGCACCGACAGGGGGCGCTTGTTGGATGGCTACACCTTC. Its translation: CASSTDRGRLLDGYTF.

This clonotype was counted at least ten times. The chain is built from TRBV2 and TRBJ1-6; weak D call: TRBD1 (6 bases). The CDR3 is made up of 15 amino acids. Trimming took off 6 bases at V and 7 bases at J, with 16 bases between the two ends. The germline gives CDR1 SNHLY, CDR2 FYNNEI. The CDR3 protein is CASRGTGTGNSPLHF. CDR3 sequence (DNA): TGTGCCAGCAGGGGAACAGGGACTGGAAATTCACCCCTCCACTTT.

This clonotype came up many times. The chain recombines TRBV6-1 with TRBJ2-7; D may be TRBD1 (5 bases). Trimming pared 8 bases from V and 5 bases from J, leaving 16 bases between. CDR1 and CDR2 (germline): MNHNS, SASEGT. The length of the CDR3 is 13 residues. The DNA of the CDR3 is TGTGCCAGCCTCCTGAGGCAGGGCGACGAGCAGTACTTC. Protein sequence: CASLLRQGDEQYF.

This clonotype was detected once. The V and J genes are TRBV9 and TRBJ2-3; D unresolved. From germline, CDR1 is SGDLS and CDR2 YYNGEE. This CDR3 comprises 15 residues. V shed 1 base and J shed 4 bases, with 13 bases lying between them. The CDR3 bases are TGTGCCAGCAGCGTATTTCAGTCACCCGCAGATACGCAGTATTTT. Its translation is CASSVFQSPADTQYF.

The rearrangement joins TRBV7-3 to TRBJ1-2; D is perhaps TRBD1 (6 bases). Germline-derived CDR1 and CDR2 are SGHTA and FQGTGA. This CDR3 contains 15 residues. Trimming took off 2 bases at V and 4 bases at J, with 14 bases between the two ends. The CDR3 sequence: CASSLVAGGAYGYTF. CDR3 nucleotides: TGTGCCAGCAGCTTAGTTGCGGGGGGCGCCTATGGCTACACCTTC. The full variable domain, in which reference TRBV7-3 and TRBJ1-2 provide the parts outside the CDR3, is GAGVSQTPSNKVTEKGKYVELRCDPISGHTALYWYRQSLGQGPEFLIYFQGTGAADDSGLPNDRFFAVRPEGSVSTLKIQRTERGDSAVYLCASSLVAGGAYGYTFGSGTRLTVV.

This clonotype has a handful of counts. The chain is built from TRBV11-3 and TRBJ2-1; 9 positions agree with TRBD2. V dropped 4 bases and J dropped 8; count of bases not matched to a gene: 12. Germline values: CDR1 SGHNT, CDR2 YENEEA. The CDR3 spans 16 residues. This chain's CDR3 is CASSWGGRGGVDEQFF. The CDR3 DNA sequence: TGTGCCAGCAGCTGGGGGGGGCGGGGGGGCGTCGATGAGCAGTTCTTC.

This chain links TRBV24-1 with TRBJ2-7, with TRBD1 matching over 10 bases. This CDR3 contains 16 residues. J lost 3 bases, V lost 3 bases, and 7 bases had no gene match. Germline V gene sequence: CDR1 KGHDR, CDR2 SFDVKD. CDR3 bases: TGTGCCACCAGTGATCCGGGGTGGACAGGGGGCTACGAGCAGTACTTC. This sequence encodes CATSDPGWTGGYEQYF.

The chain employs TRBV7-2 and TRBJ1-2, with TRBD1 matching 12 bases. Germline CDR1 and CDR2: SGHTA and FQGNSA. This CDR3 is 17 amino acids long. The V and J ends lost 5 bases and 3 bases, in that order; junction bases with no gene match: 10. CDR3 in DNA: TGTGCCAGCAGCCTGTACCGGGACAGGGGGCGCGACTATGGCTACACCTTC. This gives the protein CASSLYRDRGRDYGYTF.

Comments on this clonotype: An end of the junction does not agree with germline; a read error may underlie this. V gene TRBV29-1 combines with J gene TRBJ1-2; D may be TRBD1 (6 bases). CDR1 SQVTM and CDR2 ANQGSEA come from the germline V gene. This CDR3 region has 13 residues. CDR3 sequence: CSVEGSGDYGHTF. In DNA, the CDR3 is TGCAGCGTCGAGGGTTCAGGGGACTATGGCCACACCTTC. The variable domain in full, with the rest retrieved from reference TRBV29-1 and TRBJ1-2, is SAVISQKPSRDICQRGTSLTIQCQVDSQVTMMFWYRQQPGQSLTLIATANQGSEATYESGFVIDKFPISRPNLTFSTLTVSNMSPEDSSIYLCSVEGSGDYGHTFGSGTRLTVV.

The chain combines TRBV7-9 with TRBJ1-4; no firm D call. Deletions cut 1 base from V and 5 bases from J, with 8 bases between. The CDR3 covers 14 residues. Germline V gives CDR1 SEHNR, CDR2 FQNEAQ (reference sequence). CDR3 sequence: CASSLGWSNEKLFF. Written as DNA, the CDR3 is TGTGCCAGCAGCTTAGGGTGGTCAAATGAAAAACTGTTTTTT.

The CDR3 reads CASRLGHDNSPLHF. The CDR3 bases are TGTGCCAGCAGACTGGGACACGATAATTCACCCCTCCACTTT. The genes are TRBV2 and TRBJ1-6; tentative D call: TRBD1 (6 bases). This CDR3 region has 14 residues. Germline CDR1 is SNHLY and CDR2 is FYNNEI. Trimming shortened V by 6 bases and J by 5 bases, and 11 bases separated the two germline ends.

This clonotype appeared many times. The rearrangement joins TRBV6-1 to TRBJ2-7; the D gene is possibly TRBD1 (6 bases). The V gene's germline CDR1 is MNHNS and CDR2 SASEGT. Trimming removed 1 base at V and 1 base at J, with 14 bases between. The CDR3 is made up of 16 amino acids. CDR3 sequence reads: CASSEEYRARSYEQYF. Written as DNA, the CDR3 is TGTGCCAGCAGTGAAGAGTACAGGGCACGATCCTACGAGCAGTACTTC.

Only a few counts were recorded for this clonotype. The chain carries TRBV20-1 and TRBJ2-1; D tentatively fits TRBD1 or TRBD2 (6 bases each). Germline V gene sequence: CDR1 DFQATT, CDR2 SNEGSKA (reference sequence). V lost 7 bases to trimming and J lost 2 bases, with 15 bases between them. The CDR3 loop spans 14 amino acids. The CDR3 reads CSVTGAFTYNEQFF. As DNA, the CDR3 is TGCAGTGTTACGGGGGCATTCACCTACAATGAGCAGTTCTTC.

This clonotype was counted once. V is TRBV12-3 or TRBV12-4 and J is TRBJ1-2; D is uncertain. The CDR3 is made up of 15 amino acids. V was clipped by 1 base and J by 1 base, with 10 bases between them. The CDR3 is CASSLVYRDNYGYTF. The CDR3 nucleotides read TGTGCCAGCAGTTTAGTTTACCGTGATAACTATGGCTACACCTTC.

The chain couples TRBV28 to TRBJ2-7; 9 bases align to TRBD2. J was trimmed by 0 bases and V by 6 bases; bases with no gene match: 6. CDR1 and CDR2 (germline): MDHEN, SYDVKM. CDR3 size: 15 residues. The CDR3 loop reads CASRPGLARSYEQYF. CDR3 DNA sequence: TGTGCCAGCAGGCCTGGACTAGCGCGCTCCTACGAGCAGTACTTC.

This clonotype was counted ten times or more. The rearrangement links TRBV20-1 to TRBJ1-6; TRBD1 is a possible D gene (6 bases). The CDR3 contains 13 residues. Per germline, CDR1 DFQATT and CDR2 SNEGSKA (reference sequence). V was clipped by 6 bases and J by 4 bases, with 10 bases between them. For the CDR3, the DNA is TGCAGTGCCACCGGACAGTATAATTCACCCCTCCACTTT. It specifies CSATGQYNSPLHF.

The genes are TRBV7-9 and TRBJ1-6, with 8 bases lining up with TRBD1. Per the germline V gene, CDR1 is SEHNR and CDR2 is FQNEAQ (reference sequence). V lost 10 bases and J lost 7; bases outside the gene matches: 3. The length of the CDR3 is 12 residues. CDR3 in amino acids: CATGTGNSPLHF. CDR3 coding DNA: TGTGCCACCGGGACAGGCAATTCACCCCTCCACTTT. Combining the CDR3 with reference TRBV7-9 and TRBJ1-6 gives the whole variable domain DTGVSQNPRHKITKRGQNVTFRCDPISEHNRLYWYRQTLGQGPEFLTYFQNEAQLEKSRLLSDRFSAERPKGSFSTLEIQRTEQGDSAMYLCATGTGNSPLHFGNGTRLTVT.

The rearrangement links TRBV24-1 to TRBJ2-1, with D possibly being TRBD2 (7 bases). The CDR3 extends over 13 amino acids. V lost 5 bases, J lost 6 bases, and 10 bases lay in between. Germline V lookup: CDR1 KGHDR, CDR2 SFDVKD. CDR3 loop: CATSVRGGNEQFF. CDR3 in DNA: TGTGCCACCAGTGTGAGGGGGGGCAATGAGCAGTTCTTC.

This clonotype was found many times. The chain has TRBV20-1 and TRBJ1-2; perhaps TRBD1 as D (5 bases). This CDR3 spans 17 amino acids. V was cut by 2 bases and J by 1 base, with 20 bases left in between. Germline CDR1 reads DFQATT; CDR2 reads SNEGSKA (reference sequence). CDR3 DNA: TGCAGTGCTAGACCAGAAATAGGGACTCTCCTTAACTATGGCTACACCTTC. This sequence encodes CSARPEIGTLLNYGYTF.

In this sample, this clonotype turned up a few times. A much bigger clone sits one base away, suggesting this may be a read error. The chain has TRBV3-1 and TRBJ1-4; D is unresolved. CDR3 size: 12 residues. Germline assignment: CDR1 LGHDT and CDR2 YNNKEL (reference sequence). CDR3 residues: CASSHSYEKLSF. In DNA, the CDR3 is TGTGCCAGCAGCCATTCCTATGAAAAACTGTCTTTT.

V usage is TRBV10-3 and J usage is TRBJ1-1; D may be TRBD1 (5 bases). Germline assignment: CDR1 ENHRY and CDR2 SYGVKD. Trimming removed 2 bases from V and 11 bases from J, with 9 bases in between. This CDR3 has 11 residues. CDR3: CAISEGREAFF. The CDR3 region has the DNA TGTGCCATCAGTGAGGGCAGGGAGGCTTTCTTT.

The chain links TRBV19 to TRBJ2-7, with 7 positions matching TRBD1. The CDR3 has 15 residues. Germline V lookup: CDR1 LNHDA, CDR2 SQIVND (reference sequence). V shed 7 bases and J 3 bases; nucleotides not matched to a gene: 12. The CDR3: CASTRTSGGHYEQYF. Written as DNA, the CDR3 is TGTGCCAGTACACGAACCTCAGGGGGTCACTACGAGCAGTACTTC. Looking up the rest from reference TRBV19 and TRBJ2-7 gives the full variable domain: DGGITQSPKYLFRKEGQNVTLSCEQNLNHDAMYWYRQDPGQGLRLIYYSQIVNDFQKGDIAEGYSVSREKKESFPLTVTSAQKNPTAFYLCASTRTSGGHYEQYFGPGTRLTVT.